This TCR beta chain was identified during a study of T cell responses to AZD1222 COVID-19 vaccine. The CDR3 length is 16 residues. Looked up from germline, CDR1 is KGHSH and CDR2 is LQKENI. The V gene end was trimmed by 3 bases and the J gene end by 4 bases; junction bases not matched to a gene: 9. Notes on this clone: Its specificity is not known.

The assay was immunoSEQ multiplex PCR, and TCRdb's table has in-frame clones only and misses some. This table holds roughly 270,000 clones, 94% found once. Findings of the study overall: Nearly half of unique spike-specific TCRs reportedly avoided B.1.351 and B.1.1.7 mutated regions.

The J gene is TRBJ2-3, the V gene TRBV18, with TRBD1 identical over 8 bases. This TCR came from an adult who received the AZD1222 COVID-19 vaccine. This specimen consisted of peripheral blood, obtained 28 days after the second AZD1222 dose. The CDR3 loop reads CASSPGMGRGPDTQYF. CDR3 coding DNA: TGTGCCAGCTCACCCGGTATGGGCAGGGGGCCAGATACGCAGTATTTT.